This TCR beta chain was profiled in a study of cytomegalovirus exposure and HLA in healthy donors. Study outcomes and limitations: It was 164 TCR beta chains that were listed as cytomegalovirus-associated.

With respect to this clone: Its antigen is still unknown.

The V gene's germline CDR1 is LGHNA and CDR2 YSLEER. The V segment lost 0 bases and the J segment 0 bases; nucleotides outside the gene matches: 11. This CDR3 has 18 residues. Primers for the PCR totalled 60 Vbeta and 13 Jbeta. Repertoires were generated with immunoSEQ multiplex PCR, while TCRdb's copy carries only in-frame clones and drops some. The profile shows roughly 120,000 clones, about 76% of them singletons. The sequencing input was PBMCs. This sequence was found in a woman aged 25 to 39 in good health and CMV-seronegative. This chain joins TRBV4-3 and TRBJ2-7; 7 bases are a match to TRBD2. The CDR3 region has the DNA TGCGCCAGCAGCCAAGATTTGGGTAGCGGGCCCACCTCCTACGAGCAGTACTTC. Translation gives CASSQDLGSGPTSYEQYF.